These 5 T cell receptor beta chains came from one sample sequenced in a study of blood T cell repertoires in COVID-19. The assay was immunoSEQ multiplex PCR, and TCRdb's table has in-frame clones only and misses some. The repertoire holds 120,000 or so clones, with more than 70% as singletons. The specimen sequenced was peripheral blood. These receptors came from an older woman with acute or convalescent COVID-19.

This chain's CDR3 is CASSLRPSGSADTQYF. The CDR3 DNA follows: TGCGCCAGCAGCTTGAGGCCTAGCGGGAGTGCAGATACGCAGTATTTT. The V gene is TRBV5-1, the J gene TRBJ2-3, with 10 nucleotides matching TRBD2. The CDR3 consists of 16 residues. The J segment lost 4 bases and the V segment lost 1 base, leaving 6 bases of the junction unmatched. Germline V gene lookup returns CDR1 SGHRS and CDR2 YFSETQ.

The V gene is TRBV5-4, the J gene TRBJ1-2, with D unclear. Germline assignment: CDR1 SGHNT and CDR2 YYREEE (reference sequence). V gave up 1 base and J gave up 1 base, with 5 bases separating them. The CDR3 extends over 13 amino acids. CDR3 sequence (DNA): TGTGCCAGCAGCTTGCGACATAACTATGGCTACACCTTC. Translated: CASSLRHNYGYTF.

V and J are TRBV10-1 and TRBJ2-7; D not resolved. CDR1 is WNHNN, CDR2 SYGVQD, per germline (reference sequence). V was pared by 5 bases and J by 0 bases, with 11 bases between. This CDR3 contains 14 residues. In DNA form, the CDR3 reads TGCGCCAGCAGTCCGCATCCTAGCTCCTACGAGCAGTACTTC. This translates into CASSPHPSSYEQYF.

This clone occurred a few times. V gene TRBV28 combines with J gene TRBJ2-1; 8 bases fit TRBD2. Germline CDR1 MDHEN, CDR2 SYDVKM. Trimming removed 3 bases from V and 4 bases from J; junction bases left unmatched: 5. CDR3 length: 15 amino acids. The DNA for the CDR3 is TGTGCCAGCAGTTTTGGTGTAGCGGGGTACAATGAGCAGTTCTTC. This codes for CASSFGVAGYNEQFF.

The V gene is TRBV18, the J gene TRBJ1-1; D might be TRBD1 (6 bases). Germline assignment: CDR1 KGHSH and CDR2 LQKENI. V dropped 6 bases and J dropped 0 bases, with 14 bases sitting between them. The CDR3 has 15 amino acids. CDR3 region: CASSQQGILNTEAFF. Here the CDR3 DNA reads TGTGCCAGCTCCCAGCAGGGGATCTTGAACACTGAAGCTTTCTTT.